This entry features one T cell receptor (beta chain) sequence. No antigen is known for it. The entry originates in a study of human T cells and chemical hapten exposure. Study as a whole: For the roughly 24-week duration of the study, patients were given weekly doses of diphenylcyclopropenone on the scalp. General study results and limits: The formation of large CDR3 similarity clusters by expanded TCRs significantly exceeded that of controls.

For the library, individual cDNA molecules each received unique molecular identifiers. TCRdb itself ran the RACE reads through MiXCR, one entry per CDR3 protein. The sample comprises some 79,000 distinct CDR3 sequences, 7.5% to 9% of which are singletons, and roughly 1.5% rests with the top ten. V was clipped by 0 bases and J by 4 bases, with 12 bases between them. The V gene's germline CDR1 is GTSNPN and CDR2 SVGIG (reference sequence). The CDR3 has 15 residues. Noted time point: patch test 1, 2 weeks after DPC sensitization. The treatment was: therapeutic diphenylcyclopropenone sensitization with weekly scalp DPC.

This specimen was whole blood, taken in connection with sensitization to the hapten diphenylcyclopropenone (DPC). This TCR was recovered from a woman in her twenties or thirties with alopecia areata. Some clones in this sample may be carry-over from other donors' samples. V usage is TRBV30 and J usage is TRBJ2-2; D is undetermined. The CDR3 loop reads CAWSVYTVLTGELFF. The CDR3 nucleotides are TGTGCCTGGAGTGTATACACAGTCCTCACCGGGGAGCTGTTTTTT.